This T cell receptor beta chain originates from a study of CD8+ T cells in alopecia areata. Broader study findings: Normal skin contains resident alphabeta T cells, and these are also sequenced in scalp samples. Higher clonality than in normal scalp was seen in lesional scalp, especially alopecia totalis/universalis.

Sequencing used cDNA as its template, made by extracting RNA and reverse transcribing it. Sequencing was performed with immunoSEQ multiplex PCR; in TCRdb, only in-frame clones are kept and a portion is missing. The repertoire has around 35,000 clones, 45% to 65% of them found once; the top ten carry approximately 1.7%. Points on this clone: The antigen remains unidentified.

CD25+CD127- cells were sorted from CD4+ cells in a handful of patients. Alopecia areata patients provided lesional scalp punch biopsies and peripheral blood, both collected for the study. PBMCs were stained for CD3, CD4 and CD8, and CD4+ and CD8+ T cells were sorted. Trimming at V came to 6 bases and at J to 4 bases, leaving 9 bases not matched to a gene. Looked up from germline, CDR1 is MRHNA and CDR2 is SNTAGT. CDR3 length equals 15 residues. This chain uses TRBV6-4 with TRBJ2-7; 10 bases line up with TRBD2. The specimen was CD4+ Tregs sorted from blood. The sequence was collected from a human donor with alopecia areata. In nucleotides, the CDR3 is TGTGCCAGCAGCGAACTGGCTAGCGGGAGATACGAGCAGTACTTC. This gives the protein CASSELASGRYEQYF.